Below are 20 T cell receptor beta chains sequenced from a single sample in a study of blood T cell repertoires in COVID-19. The protocol was immunoSEQ multiplex PCR, while the TCRdb copy is restricted to in-frame clones and leaves out a portion. Altogether 200,000 to 250,000 clones are present, about 91% being singletons, with the ten largest covering around 1.2%. The specimen sequenced was peripheral blood. Receptors were obtained from a man in his thirties or forties with acute or convalescent COVID-19.

This chain links TRBV14 with TRBJ2-1, with D tentatively TRBD1 (5 bases). The V gene's germline CDR1 is SGHDN and CDR2 FVKESK. The length of the CDR3 is 12 residues. V lost 5 bases to trimming and J lost 9 bases, with 11 bases between them. The CDR3 loop reads CASSTQGFEQFF. CDR3 coding DNA: TGTGCCAGCAGCACGCAGGGTTTTGAGCAGTTCTTC.

This sequence joins TRBV19 and TRBJ1-1; 7 positions match TRBD1. The V segment lost 5 bases and the J segment 0 bases; nucleotides outside the gene matches: 6. Germline CDR1 is LNHDA and CDR2 is SQIVND (reference sequence). This CDR3 is built from 15 residues. The CDR3 DNA reads TGTGCCAGTAGTCTAGGGGGACAGCTGAACACTGAAGCTTTCTTT. Protein product: CASSLGGQLNTEAFF.

The V and J genes are TRBV19 and TRBJ2-1, with 9 nucleotides matching TRBD1. Germline-derived CDR1 and CDR2 are LNHDA and SQIVND (reference sequence). The CDR3 contains 16 residues. V shed 1 base, J shed 2 bases, and the junction held 3 bases outside the gene matches. CDR3 sequence: CASSIAGTGPYNEQFF. The CDR3 DNA reads as TGTGCCAGTAGTATAGCCGGGACAGGGCCCTACAATGAGCAGTTCTTC.

In this sample, this clone turned up once. The CDR3 region has the DNA TGTGCCAGCAGCGGCGGGACAGGGAGCGGTGGATACACCTTC. Translation gives CASSGGTGSGGYTF. The chain recombines TRBV9 with TRBJ1-2, with TRBD1 matching over 9 bases. Germline values: CDR1 SGDLS, CDR2 YYNGEE. The CDR3 runs 14 residues. The V gene end was trimmed by 3 bases and the J gene end by 11 bases; junction bases not matched to a gene: 11.

V gene TRBV19 combines with J gene TRBJ1-2; unclear D gene. CDR3 length: 12 residues. V was pared by 7 bases and J by 1 base, with 7 bases between. The germline CDR1 and CDR2 sequences are LNHDA and SQIVND (reference sequence). CDR3 in DNA: TGTGCCAGTACTTCCGTTAACTATGGCTACACCTTC. It yields the protein CASTSVNYGYTF.

The chain carries TRBV4-2 and TRBJ2-7, with TRBD2 matching 7 bases. The CDR3 sequence is 15 residues long. After removal of 0 bases from V and 3 bases from J, the junction contained 5 bases not matched to a gene. The germline gives CDR1 LGHNA, CDR2 YNFKEQ. The CDR3 loop is CASSQDGASGYEQYF. The DNA for the CDR3 is TGTGCCAGCAGCCAAGACGGGGCTAGCGGCTACGAGCAGTACTTC.

V gene TRBV5-4 combines with J gene TRBJ2-6; no reliable D call. Germline V gives CDR1 SGHNT, CDR2 YYREEE (reference sequence). V gave up 0 bases and J gave up 3 bases, with 4 bases separating them. The CDR3 consists of 14 residues. The CDR3 sequence is CASSLVVGANVLTF. CDR3 nucleotide sequence: TGTGCCAGCAGCTTGGTAGTTGGGGCCAACGTCCTGACTTTC.

The chain recombines TRBV9 with TRBJ2-3, with a possible D match to TRBD1 (6 bases). The germline V gene has CDR1 SGDLS and CDR2 YYNGEE. V gave up 6 bases and J gave up 0 bases, with 11 bases separating them. There are 14 residues in the CDR3. The chain's CDR3 is CASTHDRSTDTQYF. CDR3 nucleotide sequence: TGTGCCAGCACCCACGACAGGAGCACAGATACGCAGTATTTT.

The V and J genes are TRBV7-3 and TRBJ2-2, with D possibly TRBD2 on 6 matching bases. CDR3 length equals 15 residues. The germline V gene has CDR1 SGHTA and CDR2 FQGTGA. Trimming shortened V by 0 bases and J by 4 bases, and 9 bases separated the two germline ends. CDR3 residues: CASSLTSRGTGELFF. As DNA, the CDR3 is TGTGCCAGCAGCTTAACCTCGCGGGGCACCGGGGAGCTGTTTTTT.

V gene TRBV10-3 combines with J gene TRBJ1-5, with TRBD1 matching 7 bases. With 6 bases clipped from V and 9 bases from J, the junction kept 8 bases outside the gene matches. CDR3 length: 13 amino acids. Germline V gene lookup returns CDR1 ENHRY and CDR2 SYGVKD. In nucleotides, the CDR3 is TGTGCCATCAGCAGACAGGGCGAAGGGCCCCAGCATTTT. As protein: CAISRQGEGPQHF.

The chain links TRBV5-4 to TRBJ1-3; 7 positions match TRBD1. The CDR3 covers 15 residues. Germline V gene lookup returns CDR1 SGHNT and CDR2 YYREEE (reference sequence). V gave up 10 bases and J gave up 3 bases; unmatched junction bases: 13. The CDR3 DNA sequence: TGTGCCGGGACACAACGGCACAGGGGTGGAAACACCATATATTTT. Its protein is CAGTQRHRGGNTIYF.

The CDR3 DNA reads as TGTGCCAGCAGGCGGGGATTGAGAAACAATCAGCCCCAGCATTTT. Protein product: CASRRGLRNNQPQHF. This sequence joins TRBV2 and TRBJ1-5, with D uncertain. Germline values: CDR1 SNHLY, CDR2 FYNNEI. The CDR3 extends over 15 amino acids. The V gene lost 6 bases and the J gene lost 3 bases, with 15 bases spanning the gap.

This clone was picked up one time. The J gene is TRBJ2-1, the V gene TRBV29-1, with 8 bases identical to TRBD1. This CDR3 is built from 11 residues. V lost 7 bases to trimming and J lost 10 bases; unmatched junction nucleotides: 6. The germline CDR1 and CDR2 sequences are SQVTM and ANQGSEA. CDR3 sequence reads: CSAHRGNEQFF. CDR3 DNA: TGCAGCGCCCACAGGGGGAACGAGCAGTTCTTC.

This chain connects TRBV9 to TRBJ2-6; possibly TRBD1 for D (5 bases). This CDR3 contains 17 residues. Trimming stripped 5 bases from V and 2 bases from J, with 17 bases between. Germline CDR1 is SGDLS and CDR2 is YYNGEE. This CDR3 reads CASRGWGKKAGANVLTF. CDR3 nucleotide sequence: TGTGCCAGCAGGGGATGGGGCAAGAAGGCTGGGGCCAACGTCCTGACTTTC.

The chain has TRBV4-1 and TRBJ2-7; TRBD1 matches at 9 bases. The V gene's germline CDR1 is MGHRA and CDR2 YSYEKL. The CDR3 covers 15 residues. V dropped 5 bases and J dropped 2; count of bases not matched to a gene: 7. In DNA form, the CDR3 reads TGCGCCAGCAGCTTACTACAGGGGGCCCCCTACGAGCAGTACTTC. Protein: CASSLLQGAPYEQYF.

The CDR3 loop is CASQGATEAFF. The DNA of the CDR3 is TGTGCCAGTCAGGGGGCAACTGAAGCTTTCTTT. The chain employs TRBV3-1 (or the pseudogene TRBV3-2) and TRBJ1-1; 8 nucleotides line up with TRBD1. CDR3 length equals 11 residues. V lost 9 bases and J lost 5; bases outside the gene matches: 2. Looked up from germline, CDR1 is LGHDT and CDR2 is YNNKEL (reference sequence).

The V call is TRBV18, the J call TRBJ2-1, with D possibly being TRBD1 (5 bases). The CDR3 runs to 15 residues. Germline CDR1 and CDR2: KGHSH and LQKENI. Trimming stripped 3 bases from V and 0 bases from J, with 9 bases between. This CDR3 reads CASSPDTRSYNEQFF. The CDR3 DNA follows: TGTGCCAGCTCACCGGACACCCGCTCCTACAATGAGCAGTTCTTC.

This clone was recorded once. The rearrangement uses TRBV4-2 and TRBJ2-7, with D unclear. The V gene lost 4 bases and the J gene lost 1 base, with 11 bases spanning the gap. Germline CDR1 is LGHNA and CDR2 is YNFKEQ. The CDR3 has 14 residues. CDR3 sequence (DNA): TGTGCCAGCAGCCCACTTTACTTATCCTACGAGCAGTACTTC. Its protein is CASSPLYLSYEQYF.

This rearrangement joins TRBV9 to TRBJ2-7; 7 bases match TRBD1. Looked up from germline, CDR1 is SGDLS and CDR2 is YYNGEE. V lost 2 bases and J lost 3; bases outside the gene matches: 2. The CDR3 is made up of 13 amino acids. CDR3 in amino acids: CASSVGDSYEQYF. The CDR3 nucleotides are TGTGCCAGCAGCGTCGGGGACAGCTACGAGCAGTACTTC.

The V and J genes are TRBV28 and TRBJ2-1, with D tentatively TRBD2 (6 bases). The length of the CDR3 is 14 residues. With 8 bases removed from V and 5 bases from J, the gap between germline ends came to 16 bases. Germline CDR1 reads MDHEN; CDR2 reads SYDVKM. The CDR3 reads CASLPGGRNNEQFF. The CDR3 DNA reads as TGTGCCAGCCTACCCGGGGGTCGTAACAATGAGCAGTTCTTC.